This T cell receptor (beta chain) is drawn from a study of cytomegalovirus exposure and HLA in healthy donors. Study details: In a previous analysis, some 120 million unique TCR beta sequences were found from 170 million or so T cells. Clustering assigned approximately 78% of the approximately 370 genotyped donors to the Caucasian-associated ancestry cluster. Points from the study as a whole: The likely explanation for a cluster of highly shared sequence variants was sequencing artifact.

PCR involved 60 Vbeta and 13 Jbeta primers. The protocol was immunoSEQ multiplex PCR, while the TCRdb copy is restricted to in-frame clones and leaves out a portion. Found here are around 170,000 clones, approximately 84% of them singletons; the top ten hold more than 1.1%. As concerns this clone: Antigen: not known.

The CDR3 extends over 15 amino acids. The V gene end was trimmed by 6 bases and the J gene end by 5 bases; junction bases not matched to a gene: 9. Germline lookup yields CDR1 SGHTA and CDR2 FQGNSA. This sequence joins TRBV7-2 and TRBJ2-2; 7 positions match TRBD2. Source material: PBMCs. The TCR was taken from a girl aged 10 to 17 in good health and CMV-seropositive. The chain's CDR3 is CASRGWTSRTGELFF. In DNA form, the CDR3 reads TGTGCCAGCAGGGGATGGACTAGTAGGACCGGGGAGCTGTTTTTT.